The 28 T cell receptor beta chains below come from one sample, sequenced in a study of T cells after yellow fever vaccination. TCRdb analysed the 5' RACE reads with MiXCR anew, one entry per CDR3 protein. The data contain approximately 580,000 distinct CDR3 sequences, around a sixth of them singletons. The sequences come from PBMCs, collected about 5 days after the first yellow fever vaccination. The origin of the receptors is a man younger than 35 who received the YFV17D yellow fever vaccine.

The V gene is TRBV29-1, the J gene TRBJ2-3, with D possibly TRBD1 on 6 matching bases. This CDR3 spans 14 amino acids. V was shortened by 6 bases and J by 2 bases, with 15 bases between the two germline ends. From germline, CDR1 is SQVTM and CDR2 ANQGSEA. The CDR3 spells CSVNPRDNTDTQYF. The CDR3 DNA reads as TGCAGCGTCAACCCCCGGGACAACACAGATACGCAGTATTTT.

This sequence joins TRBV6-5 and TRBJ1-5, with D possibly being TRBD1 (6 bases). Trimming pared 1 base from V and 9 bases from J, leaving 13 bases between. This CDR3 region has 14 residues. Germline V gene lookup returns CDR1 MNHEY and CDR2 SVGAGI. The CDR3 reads CASSYFSGGGPQHF. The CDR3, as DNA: TGTGCCAGCAGTTACTTCTCCGGGGGCGGGCCCCAGCATTTT.

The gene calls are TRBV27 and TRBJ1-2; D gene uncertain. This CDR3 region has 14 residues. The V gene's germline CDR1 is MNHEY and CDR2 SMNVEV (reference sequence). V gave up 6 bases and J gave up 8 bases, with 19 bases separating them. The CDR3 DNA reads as TGTGCCAGCAGCCTAACCCCGGAGGTCAGGGGCTACACCTTC. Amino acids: CASSLTPEVRGYTF.

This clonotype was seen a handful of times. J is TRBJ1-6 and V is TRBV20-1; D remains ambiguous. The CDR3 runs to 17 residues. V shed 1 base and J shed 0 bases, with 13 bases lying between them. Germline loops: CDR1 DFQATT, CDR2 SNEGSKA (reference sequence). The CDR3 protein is CSARGGVGSSYNSPLHF. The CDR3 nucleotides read TGCAGTGCTAGAGGTGGTGTTGGGAGCTCCTATAATTCACCCCTCCACTTT.

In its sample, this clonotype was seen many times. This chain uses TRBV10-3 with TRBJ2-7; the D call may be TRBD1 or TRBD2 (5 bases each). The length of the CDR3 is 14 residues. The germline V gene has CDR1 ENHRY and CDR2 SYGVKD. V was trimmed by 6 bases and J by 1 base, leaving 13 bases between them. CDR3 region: CAIRGDARSYEQYF. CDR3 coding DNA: TGTGCCATCAGGGGGGACGCACGGTCCTACGAGCAGTACTTC.

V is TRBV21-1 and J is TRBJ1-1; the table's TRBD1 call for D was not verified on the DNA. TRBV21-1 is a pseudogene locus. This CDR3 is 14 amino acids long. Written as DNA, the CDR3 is TGTGCCAGCCCCAAAAGACCTCCGGGCACTGAAGCTTTCTTT. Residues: CASPKRPPGTEAFF.

The CDR3 DNA reads as TGCGCCAGCAGCTTCAACAGGGACAATGAGCAGTTCTTC. This sequence encodes CASSFNRDNEQFF. The genes are TRBV5-1 and TRBJ2-1, with a weak D call TRBD1 (6 bases). Germline V CDR1 and CDR2: SGHRS, YFSETQ. V was clipped by 2 bases and J by 5 bases, with 8 bases between them. The CDR3 has 13 amino acids.

In DNA form, the CDR3 reads TGTGCCAGCAGCTTCTGGGGGAAGAACACCGGGGAGCTGTTTTTT. Translation: CASSFWGKNTGELFF. The rearrangement uses TRBV7-9 and TRBJ2-2; D possibly matches TRBD1 or TRBD2 (5 bases each). The ends were cut back, 3 bases at V and 1 base at J, with 9 bases in the middle. CDR1 SEHNR and CDR2 FQNEAQ come from the germline V gene (reference sequence). CDR3 length: 15 residues.

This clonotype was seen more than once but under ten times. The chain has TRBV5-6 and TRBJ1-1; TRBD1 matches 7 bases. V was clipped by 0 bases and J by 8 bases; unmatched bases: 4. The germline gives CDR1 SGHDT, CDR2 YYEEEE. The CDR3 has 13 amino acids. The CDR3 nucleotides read TGTGCCAGCAGCTTGGACAGGGGAGGCGAAGCTTTCTTT. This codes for CASSLDRGGEAFF.

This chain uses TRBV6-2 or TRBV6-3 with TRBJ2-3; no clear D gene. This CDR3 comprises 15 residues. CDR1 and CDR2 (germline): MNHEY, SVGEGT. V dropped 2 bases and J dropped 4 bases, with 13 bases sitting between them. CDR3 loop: CASSYRFPDADTQYF. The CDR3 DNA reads TGTGCCAGCAGTTACCGCTTTCCCGACGCAGATACGCAGTATTTT.

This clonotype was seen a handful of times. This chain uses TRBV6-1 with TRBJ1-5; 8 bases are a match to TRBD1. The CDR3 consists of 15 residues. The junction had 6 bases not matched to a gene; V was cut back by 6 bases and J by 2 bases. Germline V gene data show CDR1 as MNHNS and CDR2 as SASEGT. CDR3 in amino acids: CASRAADRGNQPQHF. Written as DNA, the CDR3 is TGTGCCAGCAGGGCCGCGGACAGGGGCAATCAGCCCCAGCATTTT.

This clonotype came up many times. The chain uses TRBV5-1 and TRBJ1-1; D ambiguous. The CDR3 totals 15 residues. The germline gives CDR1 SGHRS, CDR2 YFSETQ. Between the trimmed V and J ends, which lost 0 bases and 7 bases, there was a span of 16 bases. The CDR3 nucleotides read TGCGCCAGCAGCTTGGAGGGAACCTCGAACTTTGAAGCTTTCTTT. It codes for CASSLEGTSNFEAFF.

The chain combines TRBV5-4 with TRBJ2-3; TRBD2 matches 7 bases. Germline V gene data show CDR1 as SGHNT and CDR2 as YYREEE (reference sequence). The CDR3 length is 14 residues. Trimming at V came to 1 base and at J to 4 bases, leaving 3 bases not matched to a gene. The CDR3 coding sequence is TGTGCCAGCAGCTTGAATGCGGGGGCAGATACGCAGTATTTT. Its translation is CASSLNAGADTQYF. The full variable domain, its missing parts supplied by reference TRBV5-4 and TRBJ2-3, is ETGVTQSPTHLIKTRGQQVTLRCSSQSGHNTVSWYQQALGQGPQFIFQYYREEENGRGNFPPRFSGLQFPNYSSELNVNALELDDSALYLCASSLNAGADTQYFGPGTRLTVL.

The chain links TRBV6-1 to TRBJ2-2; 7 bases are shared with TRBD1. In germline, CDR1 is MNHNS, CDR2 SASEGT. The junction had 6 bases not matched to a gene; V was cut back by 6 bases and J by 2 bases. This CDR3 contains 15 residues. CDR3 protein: CASRMGQSNTGELFF. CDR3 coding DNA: TGTGCCAGCAGAATGGGACAGAGTAACACCGGGGAGCTGTTTTTT.

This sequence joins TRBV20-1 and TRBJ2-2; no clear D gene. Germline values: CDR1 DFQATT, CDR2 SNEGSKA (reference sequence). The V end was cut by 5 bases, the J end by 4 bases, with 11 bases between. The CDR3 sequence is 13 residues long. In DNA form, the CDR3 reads TGCAGTGCTCCGAGACCGGGCACCGGGGAGCTGTTTTTT. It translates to CSAPRPGTGELFF.

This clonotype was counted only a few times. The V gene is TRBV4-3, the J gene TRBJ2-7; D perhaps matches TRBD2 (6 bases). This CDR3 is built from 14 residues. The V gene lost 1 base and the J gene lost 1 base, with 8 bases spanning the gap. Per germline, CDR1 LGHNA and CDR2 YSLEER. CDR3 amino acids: CASSQARGSYEQYF. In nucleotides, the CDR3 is TGCGCCAGCAGCCAAGCGCGGGGTTCCTACGAGCAGTACTTC.

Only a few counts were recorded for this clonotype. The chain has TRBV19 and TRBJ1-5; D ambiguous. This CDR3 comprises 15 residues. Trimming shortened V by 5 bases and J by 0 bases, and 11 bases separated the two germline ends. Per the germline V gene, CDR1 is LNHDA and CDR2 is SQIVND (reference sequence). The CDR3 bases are TGTGCCAGTAGTGTCGAGAGGGCTAGCAATCAGCCCCAGCATTTT. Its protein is CASSVERASNQPQHF.

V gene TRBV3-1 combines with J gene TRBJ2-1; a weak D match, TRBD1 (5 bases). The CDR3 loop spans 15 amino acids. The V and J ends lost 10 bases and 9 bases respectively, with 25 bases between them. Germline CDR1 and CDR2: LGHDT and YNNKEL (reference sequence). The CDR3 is CATHTHPGIKGEQFF. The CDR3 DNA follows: TGTGCCACCCATACCCACCCAGGGATCAAAGGTGAGCAGTTCTTC.

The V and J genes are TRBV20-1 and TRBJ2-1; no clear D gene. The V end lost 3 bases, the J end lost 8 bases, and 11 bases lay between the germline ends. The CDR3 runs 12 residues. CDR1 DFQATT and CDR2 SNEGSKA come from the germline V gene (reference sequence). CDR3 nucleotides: TGCAGTGCTAGTGGAGCGAGGTATGAGCAGTTCTTC. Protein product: CSASGARYEQFF.

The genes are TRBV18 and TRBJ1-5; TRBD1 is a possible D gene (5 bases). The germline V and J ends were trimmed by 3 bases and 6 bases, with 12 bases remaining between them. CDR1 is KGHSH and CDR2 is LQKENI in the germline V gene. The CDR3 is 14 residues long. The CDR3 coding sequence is TGTGCCAGCTCACCTCGAGGGGTGGGTCAGCCCCAGCATTTT. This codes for CASSPRGVGQPQHF.

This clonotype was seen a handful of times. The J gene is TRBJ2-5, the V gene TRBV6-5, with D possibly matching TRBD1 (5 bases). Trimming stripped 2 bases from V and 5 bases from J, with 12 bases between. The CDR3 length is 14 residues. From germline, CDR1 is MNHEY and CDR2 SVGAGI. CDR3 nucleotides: TGTGCCAGCAGTTACAAGGGGCCCCCCGAGACCCAGTACTTC. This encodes CASSYKGPPETQYF.

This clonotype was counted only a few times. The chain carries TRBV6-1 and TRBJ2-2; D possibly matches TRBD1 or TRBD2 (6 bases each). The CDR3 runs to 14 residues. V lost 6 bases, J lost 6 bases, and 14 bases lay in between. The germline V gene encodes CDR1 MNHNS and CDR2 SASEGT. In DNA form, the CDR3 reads TGTGCCAGCAGCCAGCCTGGGGGGCCCGGGGAGCTGTTTTTT. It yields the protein CASSQPGGPGELFF.

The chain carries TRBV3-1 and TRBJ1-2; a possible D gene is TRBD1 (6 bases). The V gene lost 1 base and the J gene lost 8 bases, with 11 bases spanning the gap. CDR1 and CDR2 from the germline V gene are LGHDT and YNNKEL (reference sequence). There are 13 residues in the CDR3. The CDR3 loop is CASSQGQGKGYTF. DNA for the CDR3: TGTGCCAGCAGCCAAGGCCAGGGGAAGGGCTACACCTTC.

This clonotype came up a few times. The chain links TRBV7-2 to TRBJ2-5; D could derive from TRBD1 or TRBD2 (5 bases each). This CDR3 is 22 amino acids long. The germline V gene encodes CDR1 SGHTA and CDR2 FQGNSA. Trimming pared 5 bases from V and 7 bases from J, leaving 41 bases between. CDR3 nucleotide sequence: TGTGCCAGCAGCGGGACCTCGACGGATCCATCAACATACAATCATCAGTGGGGGACCCAGTACTTC. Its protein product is CASSGTSTDPSTYNHQWGTQYF.

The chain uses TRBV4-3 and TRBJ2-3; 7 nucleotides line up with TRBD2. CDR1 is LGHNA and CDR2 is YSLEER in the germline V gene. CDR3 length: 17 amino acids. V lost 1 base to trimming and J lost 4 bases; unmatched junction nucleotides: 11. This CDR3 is CASSQAVFAGEPDTQYF. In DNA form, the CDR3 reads TGCGCCAGCAGCCAAGCAGTATTTGCGGGGGAGCCAGATACGCAGTATTTT.

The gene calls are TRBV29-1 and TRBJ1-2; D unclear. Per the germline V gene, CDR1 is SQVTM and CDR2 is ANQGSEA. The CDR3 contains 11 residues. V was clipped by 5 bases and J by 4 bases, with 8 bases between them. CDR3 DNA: TGCAGCGTTCGGCTAACCTATGGCTACACCTTC. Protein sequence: CSVRLTYGYTF.

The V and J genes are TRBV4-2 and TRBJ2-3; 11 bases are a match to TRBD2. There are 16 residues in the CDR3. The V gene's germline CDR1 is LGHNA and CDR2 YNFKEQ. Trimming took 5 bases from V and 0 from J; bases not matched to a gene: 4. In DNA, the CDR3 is TGTGCCAGCAGCGCCAGACTAGCGGGGAGCACAGATACGCAGTATTTT. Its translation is CASSARLAGSTDTQYF.

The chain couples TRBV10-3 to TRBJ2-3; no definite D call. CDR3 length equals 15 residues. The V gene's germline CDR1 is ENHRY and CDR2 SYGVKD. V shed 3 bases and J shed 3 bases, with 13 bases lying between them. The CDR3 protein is CAISDSTVVTDTQYF. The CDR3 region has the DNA TGTGCCATCAGTGACTCTACTGTGGTGACAGATACGCAGTATTTT.